Below, 23 T cell receptor beta chains from the same sample are listed, as sequenced in a study of identical twins. MiXCR, applied by TCRdb to the 5' RACE reads, yields one record per CDR3 protein. The sample consists of a few hundred thousand distinct CDR3 sequences, about 13% of them appearing once. The sample was also linked to a second study, of yellow fever vaccine responses in identical twins.

The sample consisted of memory (CD45RO+) T cells sorted from blood. The receptors originated from a woman aged 18-29 years in good health.

This clonotype was observed at least ten times. This chain connects TRBV6-2 or TRBV6-3 to TRBJ1-5, with unresolved D. V lost 4 bases and J lost 5, with 9 bases in between. The CDR3 length is 13 residues. CDR1 is MNHEY and CDR2 is SVGEGT in the germline V gene. Here the CDR3 reads CASSFSGHQPQHF. In nucleotides, the CDR3 is TGTGCCAGCAGTTTCTCCGGACATCAGCCCCAGCATTTT.

This clonotype was seen many times. The CDR3 coding sequence is TGTGCCAGCAGTTCCAGACTAGCGGGGGCCTCAGATACGCAGTATTTT. As protein: CASSSRLAGASDTQYF. This chain connects TRBV27 to TRBJ2-3, with 12 bases lining up with TRBD2. J gave up 4 bases and V 4 bases, and 6 bases lay outside the gene matches. Per the germline V gene, CDR1 is MNHEY and CDR2 is SMNVEV (reference sequence). The CDR3 has 16 amino acids.

The chain carries TRBV29-1 and TRBJ1-3; D gene uncertain. Germline CDR1 and CDR2: SQVTM and ANQGSEA. This CDR3 has 13 amino acids. Trimming took off 6 bases at V and 0 bases at J, with 9 bases between the two ends. The CDR3 protein is CSVELHSGNTIYF. DNA of the CDR3: TGCAGCGTCGAATTACACTCTGGAAACACCATATATTTT.

This clonotype has a handful of counts. The chain joins TRBV7-2 to TRBJ2-4; D gene unclear. V was shortened by 1 base and J by 8 bases, with 9 bases between the two germline ends. CDR1 is SGHTA and CDR2 is FQGNSA in the germline V gene. The length of the CDR3 is 13 residues. This chain's CDR3 is CASSLEPGDIQYF. In DNA, the CDR3 is TGTGCCAGCAGCTTAGAGCCAGGTGACATTCAGTACTTC.

This clonotype was detected once. One junction end does not reproduce the germline sequence, and a read error may be involved. The rearrangement uses TRBV6-6 and TRBJ2-7; D remains unclear. The CDR3 runs to 12 residues. The V gene's germline CDR1 is MNHNY and CDR2 SVGAGI (reference sequence). The chain's CDR3 is CACSQVIYEQYF. CDR3 DNA: TGTGCCTGCAGTCAGGTGATCTACGAGCAGTACTTC.

This clonotype has at least ten counts. The rearrangement links TRBV10-2 to TRBJ2-1; TRBD2 matches at 9 bases. The CDR3 covers 15 residues. In germline, CDR1 is WSHSY, CDR2 SAAADI. The ends lost 7 bases at V and 6 bases at J; junction bases unmatched: 10. CDR3 nucleotide sequence: TGCGCCAGCACTCTTAGCGGGAGTAGCGGCAATGAGCAGTTCTTC. Translated: CASTLSGSSGNEQFF.

DNA for the CDR3: TGTGCCAGCAGCTCCCCGCGGGGCCAAGAGACCCAGTACTTC. Protein product: CASSSPRGQETQYF. The chain is built from TRBV7-9 and TRBJ2-5; maybe TRBD2 (6 bases). The V gene lost 4 bases and the J gene lost 1 base, with 10 bases spanning the gap. Looked up from germline, CDR1 is SEHNR and CDR2 is FQNEAQ (reference sequence). This CDR3 region has 14 residues.

The J gene is TRBJ1-4, the V gene TRBV10-2, with TRBD1 matching over 12 bases. With 5 bases clipped from V and 8 bases from J, the junction kept 9 bases outside the gene matches. The CDR3 runs to 16 residues. The germline V gene has CDR1 WSHSY and CDR2 SAAADI. Written as DNA, the CDR3 is TGCGCCAGCAGTCCGGGACAGGGGGCCTTTTTGGAAAAACTGTTTTTT. The encoded protein is CASSPGQGAFLEKLFF.

In its sample, this clonotype was seen a few times. The chain recombines TRBV7-2 with TRBJ2-7; D unresolved. The V end was cut by 0 bases, the J end by 6 bases, with 3 bases between. The CDR3 is made up of 11 amino acids. Germline V gene data show CDR1 as SGHTA and CDR2 as FQGNSA. This CDR3 reads CASSLATEQYF. The CDR3 DNA reads TGTGCCAGCAGCTTAGCTACCGAGCAGTACTTC.

This clonotype was counted a few times. The rearrangement uses TRBV27 and TRBJ2-7; D not certain. This CDR3 has 14 residues. V lost 2 bases and J lost 1, with 9 bases in between. In germline, CDR1 is MNHEY, CDR2 SMNVEV (reference sequence). This chain's CDR3 is CASSLLGLSYEQYF. DNA of the CDR3: TGTGCCAGCAGTTTACTCGGGCTTTCCTACGAGCAGTACTTC.

The table lists this clonotype with many counts. V and J are TRBV5-1 and TRBJ2-7; a possible D gene is TRBD2 (6 bases). This CDR3 has 14 amino acids. Trimming took off 2 bases at V and 2 bases at J, with 11 bases between the two ends. Germline loops: CDR1 SGHRS, CDR2 YFSETQ. The CDR3 region is CASSFNGSPYEQYF. The DNA of the CDR3 is TGCGCCAGCAGCTTCAACGGGAGTCCCTACGAGCAGTACTTC.

This clonotype was picked up many times. This sequence joins TRBV20-1 and TRBJ1-1; no clear D. Germline lookup yields CDR1 DFQATT and CDR2 SNEGSKA (reference sequence). CDR3 length equals 13 residues. Trimming shortened V by 4 bases and J by 4 bases, and 13 bases separated the two germline ends. This CDR3 reads CSAKGNGATEAFF. As DNA, the CDR3 is TGCAGTGCTAAAGGGAATGGAGCCACTGAAGCTTTCTTT.

The rearrangement uses TRBV5-1 and TRBJ2-7, with a weak D call TRBD2 (5 bases). This CDR3 spans 15 amino acids. Germline CDR1 is SGHRS and CDR2 is YFSETQ. The V end was cut by 0 bases, the J end by 0 bases, with 10 bases between. CDR3 bases: TGCGCCAGCAGCTTGGCGGGGTCCTCCTCCTACGAGCAGTACTTC. Amino acid sequence: CASSLAGSSSYEQYF. Combining the CDR3 with reference TRBV5-1 and TRBJ2-7 gives the whole variable domain KAGVTQTPRYLIKTRGQQVTLSCSPISGHRSVSWYQQTPGQGLQFLFEYFSETQRNKGNFPGRFSGRQFSNSRSEMNVSTLELGDSALYLCASSLAGSSSYEQYFGPGTRLTVT.

The chain joins TRBV14 to TRBJ2-1; D remains ambiguous. CDR3 size: 14 residues. V dropped 2 bases and J dropped 3 bases, with 8 bases sitting between them. Germline CDR1 and CDR2: SGHDN and FVKESK. The CDR3 sequence: CASSQLTLYNEQFF. The CDR3 region has the DNA TGTGCCAGCAGCCAACTTACACTCTACAATGAGCAGTTCTTC.

Only a few counts were recorded for this clonotype. The chain carries TRBV18 and TRBJ2-1; 7 bases line up with TRBD2. Germline loops: CDR1 KGHSH, CDR2 LQKENI. Trimming cost V 0 bases and J 7 bases; bases outside gene matches: 9. The CDR3 runs 16 residues. The CDR3 DNA is TGTGCCAGCTCACCACCGGGGAGCGGGATCGCGAATGAGCAGTTCTTC. Translating gives CASSPPGSGIANEQFF.

This clonotype has just a few counts. This chain links TRBV29-1 with TRBJ2-5; unclear D gene. CDR3 length: 11 residues. CDR1 and CDR2 (germline): SQVTM, ANQGSEA. Between the trimmed V and J ends, which lost 5 bases and 3 bases, there was a span of 7 bases. CDR3: CSVLPKETQYF. As DNA, the CDR3 is TGCAGCGTTCTACCAAAAGAGACCCAGTACTTC.

The chain joins TRBV5-4 to TRBJ2-2, with 7 positions matching TRBD2. Germline CDR1 SGHNT, CDR2 YYREEE (reference sequence). Losses at the gene ends were 4 bases for V and 2 bases for J; bases not matched to a gene: 8. The CDR3 covers 16 residues. The CDR3 reads CASSDPGTINTGELFF. DNA for the CDR3: TGTGCCAGCAGCGATCCCGGGACTATAAACACCGGGGAGCTGTTTTTT.

This clonotype was found many times. The chain uses TRBV9 and TRBJ2-1; TRBD1 is a possible D gene (7 bases). CDR3 length: 15 residues. Trimming cost V 2 bases and J 2 bases, with 11 bases left between them. Germline V lookup: CDR1 SGDLS, CDR2 YYNGEE. The CDR3 coding sequence is TGTGCCAGCAGCGTGCGGGACAGACCCTACAATGAGCAGTTCTTC. Encoded protein: CASSVRDRPYNEQFF.

This clonotype has just a few counts. The chain combines TRBV11-3 with TRBJ2-2; TRBD2 might be the D (6 bases). Germline V lookup: CDR1 SGHNT, CDR2 YENEEA. This CDR3 is 14 amino acids long. V was shortened by 6 bases and J by 6 bases, with 14 bases between the two germline ends. CDR3 nucleotide sequence: TGTGCCAGCAGAGGGAACGGGGGTTCCGGGGAGCTGTTTTTT. It translates to CASRGNGGSGELFF.

The gene calls are TRBV7-9 and TRBJ2-1; 10 bases are a match to TRBD2. Germline assignment: CDR1 SEHNR and CDR2 FQNEAQ (reference sequence). The ends lost 5 bases at V and 5 bases at J; junction bases unmatched: 6. CDR3 length: 15 amino acids. Here the CDR3 reads CASSASLAGDNEQFF. The DNA for the CDR3 is TGTGCCAGCAGCGCCTCGCTAGCGGGAGACAATGAGCAGTTCTTC.

The table lists this clonotype with a few counts. The chain recombines TRBV20-1 with TRBJ2-1; 12 bases map to TRBD2. Germline assignment: CDR1 DFQATT and CDR2 SNEGSKA (reference sequence). The CDR3 is 16 amino acids. V dropped 6 bases and J dropped 3; count of bases not matched to a gene: 9. The CDR3 sequence is CSARPSGRAIYNEQFF. CDR3 nucleotide sequence: TGCAGTGCGAGACCTAGCGGGAGGGCCATCTACAATGAGCAGTTCTTC.

This chain connects TRBV7-9 to TRBJ2-2; TRBD2 is a possible D gene (6 bases). Trimming took off 3 bases at V and 3 bases at J, with 11 bases between the two ends. There are 15 residues in the CDR3. Germline CDR1 SEHNR, CDR2 FQNEAQ (reference sequence). CDR3 protein: CASSFRTGDTGELFF. The DNA for the CDR3 is TGTGCCAGCAGCTTCAGGACGGGGGACACCGGGGAGCTGTTTTTT. The entire variable domain, with the rest obtained from reference TRBV7-9 and TRBJ2-2, is as follows: DTGVSQNPRHKITKRGQNVTFRCDPISEHNRLYWYRQTLGQGPEFLTYFQNEAQLEKSRLLSDRFSAERPKGSFSTLEIQRTEQGDSAMYLCASSFRTGDTGELFFGEGSRLTVL.

This chain joins TRBV5-1 and TRBJ2-1; D might be TRBD1 or TRBD2, each matching 5 bases. Germline V CDR1 and CDR2: SGHRS, YFSETQ. CDR3 length: 17 residues. Between the trimmed V and J ends, which lost 4 bases and 4 bases, there was a span of 21 bases. CDR3 nucleotide sequence: TGCGCCAGCAGCCCTGGGGGAACGTGGGGTCAGTACAATGAGCAGTTCTTC. This translates into CASSPGGTWGQYNEQFF.